This T cell receptor beta chain emerged from a study of regulatory T cells in long-lasting Graves disease. The table lists this clonotype with a few counts. Relative to the germline gene, one junction end is altered; a read error may explain this. To make TCR beta libraries, researchers used iRepertoire HTBI primers and Arm-PCR of CDR3 regions. Authors' processing steps: Looking across samples, the authors found some 67 TRBV and 14 TRBJ segments. From the multiplex PCR reads, TCRdb called clonotypes with MiXCR, one entry per CDR3 protein. Here the V and J calls rest on TCRdb's processing, not on the authors' analysis. This sample carries around 400,000 distinct CDR3 sequences, 15% of them seen once, and the ten largest clones take about 7.8%. The CDR3 contains 15 residues. Germline lookup yields CDR1 SGHNT and CDR2 YYREEE (reference sequence). This sample's time point: newly diagnosed GD, antithyroid drugs for less than 3 months. PBMC-derived RNA was used for the TCR library.

These data were also reused for a study on T cells in Graves' hyperthyroidism and ophthalmopathy.

The chain uses TRBV5-4 and TRBJ2-2; 11 nucleotides align to TRBD1. The receptor was derived from a woman between 40 and 55 years old with Graves disease. The sample was peripheral blood mononuclear cells (PBMCs), taken at new diagnosis, from a patient treated with antithyroid drugs. The CDR3 DNA is TGTGCCAGCAGAGCGGGACAGGGGGACACGGGGGAGCTGTTTTTT. Translated: CASRAGQGDTGELFF. The full variable domain, with the rest looked up from reference TRBV5-4 and TRBJ2-2, is ETGVTQSPTHLIKTRGQQVTLRCSSQSGHNTVSWYQQALGQGPQFIFQYYREEENGRGNFPPRFSGLQFPNYSSELNVNALELDDSALYLCASRAGQGDTGELFFGEGSRLTVL.